The rows below give T cell receptor beta chains drawn from one sample of a study of PD-L1 blockade in urothelial cancer. Produced via immunoSEQ multiplex PCR; TCRdb's table is partial and in-frame only. The data hold some 120,000 clones, with approximately 90% observed a single time. Sequencing used PBMCs, obtained around atezolizumab (anti-PD-L1) treatment. These receptors originate from a man aged 60 to 69 with urothelial cancer. The CDR3 runs from the conserved cysteine through the conserved F or W. D genes are given only for firm matches. Clone size is not always given. Where it is, it says once, few, many or a class for expanded clones.

abundance	v_gene	j_gene	d_gene	CDR3nt	CDR3aa
NA	TRBV11-2	TRBJ2-1	NA	TGTGCCAGCAGCCCACGAGTGGGCGAATACAATGAGCAGTTCTTC	CASSPRVGEYNEQFF
NA	TRBV9	TRBJ2-2	NA	TGTGCCAGCAGCGCCCCGGGTCGGAACACCGGGGAGCTGTTTTTT	CASSAPGRNTGELFF
NA	TRBV27	TRBJ1-5	TRBD1	TGTGCCAGCAGCCTACAGGGGTGGCAGCCCCAGCATTTT	CASSLQGWQPQHF
NA	TRBV5-1	TRBJ2-3	TRBD1	TGCGCCAGCAGCTCTCAGGGGGCAGGAGATACGCAGTATTTT	CASSSQGAGDTQYF
NA	TRBV21-1	TRBJ2-2	NA	TGTGCCAGCAGCAAAGCAGGGATAGCGGGAGGGTATGCCGGGGAGCTGTTTTTT	CASSKAGIAGGYAGELFF
NA	TRBV5-5	TRBJ2-1	TRBD2	TGTGCCAGCAGCGGGGGAGGCGGGAGCTCCTACAATGAGCAGTTCTTC	CASSGGGGSSYNEQFF
NA	TRBV7-8	TRBJ2-6	NA	TGTGCCAGCAGCTTAAAGGGGGGGTTGGGAGGGGCCAACGTCCTGACTTTC	CASSLKGGLGGANVLTF
NA	TRBV14	TRBJ2-1	NA	TGTGCCAGCAGCCAAGATCCCGGGAAGGCCGGTGAGCAGTTCTTC	CASSQDPGKAGEQFF
NA	TRBV5-4	TRBJ1-1	NA	TGTGCCAGCAGCTTGGGGGCGGGTCCGCTGGCTGAAGCTTTCTTT	CASSLGAGPLAEAFF
NA	TRBV10-3	TRBJ2-2	NA	TGTGCCATCAGTGAGCTCAGGACTACCACCGGGGAGCTGTTTTTT	CAISELRTTTGELFF
few	TRBV7-3	TRBJ2-1	NA	TGTGCCAGCAGCTTAGGGAGCTCCTACAATGAGCAGTTCTTC	CASSLGSSYNEQFF
NA	TRBV2	TRBJ2-7	NA	TGTGCCAGCAGCCCTGGGGACACCGCCGAGCAGTACTTC	CASSPGDTAEQYF
NA	TRBV15	TRBJ1-5	NA	TGTGCCACCAGCAGAGGGACAGTGAACAATCAGCCCCAGCATTTT	CATSRGTVNNQPQHF
NA	TRBV5-6	TRBJ1-1	NA	TGTGCCAGCAGCTTGGTTATATCAGTTGAAGCTTTCTTT	CASSLVISVEAFF
NA	TRBV25-1	TRBJ2-3	TRBD2	TGTGCCAGCAGTCCCCGGGGGGAGGACTACACAGATACGCAGTATTTT	CASSPRGEDYTDTQYF
NA	TRBV9	TRBJ1-3	NA	TGTGCCAGCAGCGTAGATTCCGGAGCTGGAAACACCATATATTTT	CASSVDSGAGNTIYF
few	TRBV29-1	TRBJ1-2	NA	TGCAGCGCAATACGGGGGGTGGATGGCTACACCTTC	CSAIRGVDGYTF
NA	TRBV18	TRBJ2-1	NA	TGTGCCAGCTCACCACCGAACGGGGGCAATGAGCAGTTCTTC	CASSPPNGGNEQFF
NA	TRBV9	TRBJ1-2	NA	TGTGCCAGCAGCGTAAGCGAGAGGGATAGCGGCTACACCTTC	CASSVSERDSGYTF